This paragraph covers one T cell receptor (beta chain) sequence. What it binds is unknown. This specimen comes from a study of cytomegalovirus exposure and HLA in healthy donors. The PCR ran on 60 Vbeta and 13 Jbeta primers. Under the authors' procedure: It was a later analysis that counted 79 million or so unique TCR beta chains, of which some 9.9 million were shared. The table came from immunoSEQ multiplex PCR; TCRdb's copy has only in-frame clones and leaves some out. For V, J and clone size, that table is used; D and trimming come from the DNA. The repertoire holds about 160,000 clones, with approximately 80% as singletons. Germline CDR1 reads MNHEY; CDR2 reads SVGAGI. This CDR3 has 13 residues. V dropped 4 bases and J dropped 2 bases, with 8 bases sitting between them. Study-wide points: It was in a later analysis that TCR association rates were seen to vary by HLA locus, highest for DRB1 and lowest for HLA-C. A later analysis associated 15,000 or so TCR beta sequences with HLA alleles at a 0.05 false discovery rate.

The genes are TRBV6-5 and TRBJ1-2; no reliable D call. The receptor comes from a man aged 45-60 years in good health and CMV-seropositive. The sample taken for sequencing was PBMCs. The chain's CDR3 is CASSLSENYGYTF. CDR3 bases: TGTGCCAGCAGTTTGAGCGAGAACTATGGCTACACCTTC.